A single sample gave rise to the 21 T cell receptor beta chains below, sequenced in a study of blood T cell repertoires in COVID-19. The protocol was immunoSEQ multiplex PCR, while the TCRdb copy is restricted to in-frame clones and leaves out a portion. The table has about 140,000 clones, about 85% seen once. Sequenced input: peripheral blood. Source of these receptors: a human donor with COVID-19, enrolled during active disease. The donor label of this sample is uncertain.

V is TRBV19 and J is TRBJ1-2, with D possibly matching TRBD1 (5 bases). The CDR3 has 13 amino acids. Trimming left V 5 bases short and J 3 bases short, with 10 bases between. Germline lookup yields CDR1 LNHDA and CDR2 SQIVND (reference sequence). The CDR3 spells CASSLGADYGYTF. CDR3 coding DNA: TGTGCCAGTAGTCTAGGGGCAGACTATGGCTACACCTTC.

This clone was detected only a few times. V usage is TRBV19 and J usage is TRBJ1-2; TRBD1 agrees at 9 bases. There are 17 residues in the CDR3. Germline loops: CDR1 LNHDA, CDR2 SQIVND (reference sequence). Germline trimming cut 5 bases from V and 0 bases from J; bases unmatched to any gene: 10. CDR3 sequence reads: CASSPTGGLVPNYGYTF. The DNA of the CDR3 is TGTGCCAGTAGTCCCACAGGGGGCCTTGTCCCTAACTATGGCTACACCTTC. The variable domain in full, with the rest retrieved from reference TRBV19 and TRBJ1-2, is DGGITQSPKYLFRKEGQNVTLSCEQNLNHDAMYWYRQDPGQGLRLIYYSQIVNDFQKGDIAEGYSVSREKKESFPLTVTSAQKNPTAFYLCASSPTGGLVPNYGYTFGSGTRLTVV.

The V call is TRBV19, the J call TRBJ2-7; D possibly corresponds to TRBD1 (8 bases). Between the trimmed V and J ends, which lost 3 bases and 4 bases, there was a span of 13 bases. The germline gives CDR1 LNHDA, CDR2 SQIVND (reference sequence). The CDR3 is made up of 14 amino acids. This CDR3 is CASSITGGEYEQYF. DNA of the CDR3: TGTGCCAGTAGTATCACAGGGGGGGAGTACGAGCAGTACTTC. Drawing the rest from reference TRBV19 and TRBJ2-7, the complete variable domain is DGGITQSPKYLFRKEGQNVTLSCEQNLNHDAMYWYRQDPGQGLRLIYYSQIVNDFQKGDIAEGYSVSREKKESFPLTVTSAQKNPTAFYLCASSITGGEYEQYFGPGTRLTVT.

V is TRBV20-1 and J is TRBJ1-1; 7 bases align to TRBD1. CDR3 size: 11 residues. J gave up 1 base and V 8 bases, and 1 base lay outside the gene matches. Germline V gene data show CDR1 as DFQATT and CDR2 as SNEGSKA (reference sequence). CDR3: CSYRGNTEAFF. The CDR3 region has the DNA TGCAGTTACAGGGGGAACACTGAAGCTTTCTTT.

In DNA form, the CDR3 reads TGTGCCAGCAGTTTATGGGGGACAGGGGCCAACTATGGCTACACCTTC. It yields the protein CASSLWGTGANYGYTF. The gene calls are TRBV27 and TRBJ1-2, with 10 bases lining up with TRBD1. The CDR3 consists of 16 residues. The germline V gene has CDR1 MNHEY and CDR2 SMNVEV (reference sequence). The ends lost 1 base at V and 2 bases at J; junction bases unmatched: 4.

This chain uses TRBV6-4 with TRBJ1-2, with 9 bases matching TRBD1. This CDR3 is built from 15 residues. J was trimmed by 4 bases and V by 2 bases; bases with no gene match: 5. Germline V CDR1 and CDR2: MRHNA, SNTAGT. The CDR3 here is CASSDNTGGVYGYTF. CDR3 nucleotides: TGTGCCAGCAGTGACAATACAGGGGGCGTCTATGGCTACACCTTC.

This CDR3 reads CASSDGGSAWEETQYF. CDR3 DNA sequence: TGTGCCAGCAGCGATGGAGGGAGCGCCTGGGAGGAGACCCAGTACTTC. This sequence joins TRBV5-4 and TRBJ2-5; tentative D call: TRBD2 (6 bases). Germline CDR1 reads SGHNT; CDR2 reads YYREEE (reference sequence). The CDR3 runs 16 residues. Between the trimmed V and J ends, which lost 4 bases and 5 bases, there was a span of 21 bases.

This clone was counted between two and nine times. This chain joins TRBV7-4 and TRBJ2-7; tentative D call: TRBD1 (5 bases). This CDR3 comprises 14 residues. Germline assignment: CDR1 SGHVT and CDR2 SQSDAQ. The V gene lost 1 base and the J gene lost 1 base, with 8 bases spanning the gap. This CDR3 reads CASSLDRWSYEQYF. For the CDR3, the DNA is TGTGCCAGCAGCTTAGACAGGTGGTCCTACGAGCAGTACTTC.

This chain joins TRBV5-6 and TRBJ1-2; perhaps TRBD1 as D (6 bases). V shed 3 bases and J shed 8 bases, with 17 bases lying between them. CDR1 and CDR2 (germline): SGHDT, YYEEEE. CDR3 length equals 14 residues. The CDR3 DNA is TGTGCCAGCAGCTGGGGGACACCCACGGGGGGCTACACCTTC. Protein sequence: CASSWGTPTGGYTF.

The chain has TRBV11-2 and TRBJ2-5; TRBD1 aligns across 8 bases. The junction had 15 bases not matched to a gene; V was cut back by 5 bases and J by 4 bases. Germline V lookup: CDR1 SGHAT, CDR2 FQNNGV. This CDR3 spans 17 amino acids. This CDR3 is CASSPLRDRRIGETQYF. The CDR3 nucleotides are TGTGCCAGCAGCCCCCTCCGGGACAGGAGGATTGGAGAGACCCAGTACTTC.

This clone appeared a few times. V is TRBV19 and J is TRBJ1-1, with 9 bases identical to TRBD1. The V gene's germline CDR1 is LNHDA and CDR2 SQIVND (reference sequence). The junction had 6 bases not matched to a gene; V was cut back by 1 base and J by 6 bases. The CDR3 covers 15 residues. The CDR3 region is CASSIVGQGDSEAFF. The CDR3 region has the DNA TGTGCCAGTAGTATAGTGGGACAGGGCGACTCTGAAGCTTTCTTT.

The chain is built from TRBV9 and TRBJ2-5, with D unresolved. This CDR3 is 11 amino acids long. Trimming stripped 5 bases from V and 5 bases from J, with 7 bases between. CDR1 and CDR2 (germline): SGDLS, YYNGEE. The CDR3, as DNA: TGTGCCAGCAGAAATGAGGAGACCCAGTACTTC. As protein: CASRNEETQYF.

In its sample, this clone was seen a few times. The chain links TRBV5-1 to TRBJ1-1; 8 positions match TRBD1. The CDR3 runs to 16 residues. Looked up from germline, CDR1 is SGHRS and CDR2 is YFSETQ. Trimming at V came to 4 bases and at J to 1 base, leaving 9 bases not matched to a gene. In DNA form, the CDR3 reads TGCGCCAGCAGCCCCCTGACAGGGGAGGCGAACACTGAAGCTTTCTTT. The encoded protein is CASSPLTGEANTEAFF.

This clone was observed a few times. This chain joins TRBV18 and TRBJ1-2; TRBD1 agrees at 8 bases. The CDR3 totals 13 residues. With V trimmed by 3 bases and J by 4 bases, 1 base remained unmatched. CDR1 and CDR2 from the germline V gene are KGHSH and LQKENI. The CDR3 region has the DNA TGTGCCAGCTCACCGGACAGGGTCTATGGCTACACCTTC. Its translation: CASSPDRVYGYTF.

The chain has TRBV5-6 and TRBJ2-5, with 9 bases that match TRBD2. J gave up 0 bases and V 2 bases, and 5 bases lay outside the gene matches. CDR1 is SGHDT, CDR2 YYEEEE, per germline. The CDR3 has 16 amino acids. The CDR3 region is CASSFLSGGYQETQYF. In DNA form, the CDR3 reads TGTGCCAGCAGCTTCCTCAGCGGGGGGTACCAAGAGACCCAGTACTTC.

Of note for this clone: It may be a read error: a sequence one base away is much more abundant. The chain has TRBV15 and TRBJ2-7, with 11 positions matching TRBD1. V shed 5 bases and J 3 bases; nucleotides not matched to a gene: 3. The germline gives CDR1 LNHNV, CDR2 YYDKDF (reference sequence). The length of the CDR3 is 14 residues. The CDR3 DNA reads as TGTGCCACCAGCGAGGACAGGGGGCTCTACGAGCAGTACTTC. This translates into CATSEDRGLYEQYF.

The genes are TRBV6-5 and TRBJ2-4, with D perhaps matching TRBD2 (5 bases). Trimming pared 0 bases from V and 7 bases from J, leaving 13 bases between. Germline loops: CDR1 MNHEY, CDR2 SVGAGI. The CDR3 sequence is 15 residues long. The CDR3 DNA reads TGTGCCAGCAGTTACTCGCCTCGGGATGTGAACATTCAGTACTTC. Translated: CASSYSPRDVNIQYF.

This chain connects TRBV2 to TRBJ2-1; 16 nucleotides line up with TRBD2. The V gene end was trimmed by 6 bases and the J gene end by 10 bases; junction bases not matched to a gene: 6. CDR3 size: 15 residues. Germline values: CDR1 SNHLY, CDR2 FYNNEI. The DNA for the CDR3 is TGTGCCAGCAGGCCCGGGACTAGCGGGGGGGCGGAGCAGTTCTTC. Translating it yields CASRPGTSGGAEQFF.

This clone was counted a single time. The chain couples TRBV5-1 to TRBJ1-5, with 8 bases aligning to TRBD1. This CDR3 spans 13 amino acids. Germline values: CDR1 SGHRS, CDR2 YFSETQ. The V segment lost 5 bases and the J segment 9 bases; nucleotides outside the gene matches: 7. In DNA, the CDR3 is TGCGCCAGCAGGACAGGGGCGGAAGGGCCCCAGCATTTT. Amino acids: CASRTGAEGPQHF.

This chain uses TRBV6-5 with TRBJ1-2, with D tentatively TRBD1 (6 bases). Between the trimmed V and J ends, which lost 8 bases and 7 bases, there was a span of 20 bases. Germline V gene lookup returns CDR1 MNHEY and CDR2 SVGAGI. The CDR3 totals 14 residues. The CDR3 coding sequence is TGTGCCAGCCGGCGCGGGGGCCCCGGGAGTGGCTACACCTTC. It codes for CASRRGGPGSGYTF.

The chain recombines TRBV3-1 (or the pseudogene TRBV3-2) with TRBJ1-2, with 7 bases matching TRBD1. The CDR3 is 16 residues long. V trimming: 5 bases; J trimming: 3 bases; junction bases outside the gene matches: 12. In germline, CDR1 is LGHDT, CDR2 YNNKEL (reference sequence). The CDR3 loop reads CASSSSARDRDYGYTF. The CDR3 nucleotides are TGTGCCAGCAGCTCCTCCGCCCGGGACAGAGACTATGGCTACACCTTC.